This TCR beta chain was obtained from a study of T cell repertoires in cytomegalovirus infection (dated by TCRdb to the late 2010s). Notes on the research overall: Because public TCR beta signatures pointed to carriage of CMV infection together with the matching HLA type, the HLA type of each donor mattered for the analysis. The full study reports these points: In both this cohort and an independent approximately 400-donor cohort, the cumulative frequency of public TCR beta family members distinguished carriers of CMV infection plus the relevant HLA type. The ex vivo response was dominated by HLA-C-restricted CMV-specific TCR beta clonotypes, and the single most frequent clonotype in two of eight donors was supplied by these HLA-C-restricted clonotypes.

Its CDR3 holds 14 amino acids, cysteine through phenylalanine. Just CDR3 DNA is preserved here, 42 bases in frame from base 1. CDR1 and CDR2 were assigned from the germline V gene as SGHVT and SQSDAQ. Trimming takes 0 bases from V and 4 bases from J, and the germline ends sit 7 bases apart. On this clonotype itself: No antigen is known for it. One base away there is no much larger clone; base qualities are not given.

Instrument used: Illumina HiSeq 1500. In-frame beta chains were kept once TCRdb had trimmed the public reads at Q25 with fastp and called clones with MiXCR. Rows matching on CDR3 protein sequence are summarized as one entry with the most common DNA and genes. The sample table contains more than 150,000 distinct CDR3 sequences; only one count was recorded for roughly a fifth of them. Together, the top ten hold 2.5% to 3% of the sample. Material for sequencing was PBMCs. The clonotype was recovered from a human donor in good health (CMV status not recorded). Some clones in this sample may be carry-over from other donors' samples. The chain links TRBV7-4 with TRBJ1-5, with the D gene not clear enough to name. The sequenced DNA is TGTGCCAGCAGCTTAGCGTCGGTAAATCAGCCCCAGCATTTT. Its protein reads: CASSLASVNQPQHF.